The 4 T cell receptor beta chains below were found in one sample sequenced in a study of early T cells in non-severe SARS-CoV-2 infection. TCRdb re-called the 5' RACE reads with MiXCR, one entry per CDR3 protein. The table has approximately 74,000 distinct CDR3 sequences, roughly 13% seen once. Sequenced: whole blood. The receptor source for this set is an adult who was a healthcare worker with PCR-confirmed SARS-CoV-2 infection or an uninfected control (not recorded which).

This clonotype has more than one count but fewer than ten. The V and J genes are TRBV29-1 and TRBJ2-7; 10 bases map to TRBD1. The J segment lost 5 bases and the V segment lost 4 bases, leaving 14 bases of the junction unmatched. The CDR3 runs to 16 residues. Germline V gene lookup returns CDR1 SQVTM and CDR2 ANQGSEA. Here the CDR3 reads CSVVPRRGTGVNEQYF. CDR3 nucleotide sequence: TGCAGCGTTGTCCCGCGTCGGGGGACAGGGGTCAACGAGCAGTACTTC.

In its sample, this clonotype was seen a few times. This chain connects TRBV15 to TRBJ2-7; 10 bases are a match to TRBD1. Trimming cost V 3 bases and J 4 bases; bases outside gene matches: 3. This CDR3 comprises 14 residues. From germline, CDR1 is LNHNV and CDR2 YYDKDF (reference sequence). The DNA of the CDR3 is TGTGCCACCAGCAGCTGGGACAGGGGTTACGAGCAGTACTTC. Its protein product is CATSSWDRGYEQYF. The entire variable domain, with the rest obtained from reference TRBV15 and TRBJ2-7, is as follows: DAMVIQNPRYQVTQFGKPVTLSCSQTLNHNVMYWYQQKSSQAPKLLFHYYDKDFNNEADTPDNFQSRRPNTSFCFLDIRSPGLGDTAMYLCATSSWDRGYEQYFGPGTRLTVT.

The chain joins TRBV6-2 or TRBV6-3 to TRBJ1-2; D remains ambiguous. CDR1 is MNHEY and CDR2 is SVGEGT in the germline V gene. The V end lost 5 bases, the J end lost 5 bases, and 9 bases lay between the germline ends. The CDR3 is 12 amino acids. CDR3 loop: CASSPPGYGYTF. The CDR3 DNA follows: TGTGCCAGCAGTCCCCCTGGATATGGCTACACCTTC.

This clonotype has just a few counts. The rearrangement links TRBV29-1 to TRBJ1-1; the match to TRBD1 covers 7 bases. The CDR3 has 13 residues. The trim removed 7 bases at V and 0 bases at J, leaving 5 bases unmatched. Germline V lookup: CDR1 SQVTM, CDR2 ANQGSEA. In DNA form, the CDR3 reads TGCAGCGCGGGACAGTTCATGAACACTGAAGCTTTCTTT. It specifies CSAGQFMNTEAFF.